The present entry profiles one TCR beta chain with its context. As yet, its antigen is unknown. The data belong to a study of cytomegalovirus exposure and HLA in healthy donors. General study points: A missense DCLRE1C variant was associated with V- and J-gene trimming of TCR beta chains in a later analysis, and an independent cohort replicated the association. Of the V segments, some could not be distinguished, including TRBV6-2 and TRBV6-3, and were excluded. Per published reports, the classifier diagnosed cytomegalovirus status with high specificity and sensitivity.

V lost 5 bases and J lost 2, with 5 bases in between. The length of the CDR3 is 12 residues. CDR1 and CDR2 from the germline V gene are LNHDA and SQIVND (reference sequence). Primers for the PCR totalled 60 Vbeta and 13 Jbeta. Original analysis: Later work found 80 million to 85 million unique TCR beta chains, with around 10 million shared. Profiling relied on immunoSEQ multiplex PCR, and the TCRdb table lists in-frame clones only, not all of them. The V and J calls and clone size were taken over from that table, and D and trimming were inferred from the DNA. The data hold about 110,000 clones, with around 73% observed a single time.

This clonotype was obtained from a woman in her 30s in good health and CMV-seropositive. Specimen: PBMCs. The chain employs TRBV19 and TRBJ2-3; no reliable D call. DNA for the CDR3: TGTGCCAGTAGTTCCGTCACAGATACGCAGTATTTT. Amino acid sequence: CASSSVTDTQYF.